A selection of T cell receptor beta chains follows, all from one sample in a study of blood T cell repertoires in COVID-19. The repertoire was sequenced with immunoSEQ multiplex PCR; TCRdb's copy has only in-frame clones and lacks some. This sample yields about 500,000 clones, of which roughly 89% are seen a single time; 7.5% to 9% belongs to the top ten. Material: peripheral blood. The receptors stem from a woman in her forties or fifties with COVID-19, enrolled during active disease. Each CDR3 is given with its conserved first and last residue. A D gene is named only where the DNA matches it firmly. Not every row has a clone size; where given, it reads once, few, many or a size class.

length: 14
D: -
size: -
V: TRBV3-1/TRBV3-2
J: TRBJ1-2
CDR3: CASSQGTAAYGYTF

length: 15
D: TRBD1
size: -
V: TRBV2
J: TRBJ1-1
CDR3: CASRLRQGFNTEAFF

length: 16
D: TRBD1
size: -
V: TRBV4-1
J: TRBJ1-2
CDR3: CASSQGFRGRPYGYTF

length: 13
D: -
size: -
V: TRBV7-2
J: TRBJ1-1
CDR3: CASSRGPYTEAFF

length: 13
D: TRBD1
size: -
V: TRBV30
J: TRBJ1-5
CDR3: CAWSVTGNQPQHF

length: 12
D: -
size: -
V: TRBV30
J: TRBJ1-1
CDR3: CAWSVLGGEAFF

length: 15
D: -
size: -
V: TRBV5-8
J: TRBJ2-2
CDR3: CASSHGHTNTGELFF

length: 15
D: TRBD2
size: few
V: TRBV7-2
J: TRBJ2-1
CDR3: CASSSTSGVGYEQFF

length: 16
D: TRBD1
size: -
V: TRBV7-3
J: TRBJ2-1
CDR3: CASSLSWTGLYNEQFF

length: 15
D: TRBD1
size: -
V: TRBV27
J: TRBJ1-6
CDR3: CASSPFTGGDSPLHF

length: 13
D: -
size: -
V: TRBV7-6
J: TRBJ1-5
CDR3: CASSLRLNQPQHF

length: 12
D: -
size: -
V: TRBV11-2
J: TRBJ2-7
CDR3: CASAEPSYEQYF

length: 15
D: TRBD1
size: -
V: TRBV24-1
J: TRBJ1-5
CDR3: CATSDRDRGDQPQHF

length: 14
D: -
size: -
V: TRBV10-1
J: TRBJ1-3
CDR3: CASSARGSGNTIYF

length: 15
D: TRBD1
size: -
V: TRBV7-8
J: TRBJ2-7
CDR3: CASSFGDRGFYEQYF

length: 14
D: -
size: few
V: TRBV14
J: TRBJ1-3
CDR3: CASSQHRDGNTIYF

length: 15
D: -
size: -
V: TRBV7-3
J: TRBJ2-7
CDR3: CASSISGGISYEQYF

length: 15
D: -
size: -
V: TRBV19
J: TRBJ1-6
CDR3: CASSTPRVNASPLHF

length: 14
D: TRBD1
size: -
V: TRBV28
J: TRBJ1-1
CDR3: CASRLGQANTEAFF

length: 14
D: -
size: -
V: TRBV6-5
J: TRBJ1-2
CDR3: CASGVDERGPGYTF

length: 15
D: TRBD2
size: once
V: TRBV30
J: TRBJ2-1
CDR3: CAWSFGGGPALEQFF

length: 15
D: -
size: -
V: TRBV19
J: TRBJ1-1
CDR3: CASSNRRGVNTEAFF

length: 16
D: -
size: -
V: TRBV7-2
J: TRBJ2-6
CDR3: CASSLDLGSGANVLTF

length: 13
D: TRBD1
size: -
V: TRBV5-1
J: TRBJ1-4
CDR3: CASREGADEKLFF

length: 11
D: -
size: -
V: TRBV9
J: TRBJ1-1
CDR3: CASSQTDRPFF

length: 12
D: TRBD1
size: -
V: TRBV29-1
J: TRBJ2-7
CDR3: CSVSRGNIEQYF

length: 14
D: TRBD1
size: -
V: TRBV5-6
J: TRBJ1-2
CDR3: CASSPGTVSYGYTF

length: 15
D: -
size: -
V: TRBV5-1
J: TRBJ2-4
CDR3: CASSLAVGVRDIQYF

length: 13
D: -
size: -
V: TRBV24-1
J: TRBJ1-2
CDR3: CATSELLTGPYTF

length: 15
D: TRBD1
size: -
V: TRBV4-1
J: TRBJ1-1
CDR3: CASSHWGQMNTEAFF

length: 15
D: -
size: -
V: TRBV5-1
J: TRBJ2-3
CDR3: CASSLGSSDGDTQYF

length: 13
D: -
size: -
V: TRBV29-1
J: TRBJ1-1
CDR3: CSVLDRGGTEAFF

length: 14
D: TRBD2
size: -
V: TRBV5-1
J: TRBJ2-1
CDR3: CASSLAGDQGGQFF

length: 11
D: -
size: -
V: TRBV5-4
J: TRBJ1-1
CDR3: CASGLGSEAFF

length: 15
D: -
size: -
V: TRBV4-2
J: TRBJ2-2
CDR3: CASSQWFGGTGELFF

length: 13
D: -
size: -
V: TRBV3-1/TRBV3-2
J: TRBJ2-2
CDR3: CASSQEATGELFF

length: 15
D: TRBD1
size: -
V: TRBV6-1
J: TRBJ2-7
CDR3: CASSEVPDRRYEQYF

length: 14
D: TRBD1
size: -
V: TRBV4-1
J: TRBJ1-1
CDR3: CASSQGDSRTEAFF

length: 13
D: -
size: -
V: TRBV6-5
J: TRBJ1-5
CDR3: CASSLQGNQPQHF

length: 14
D: TRBD1
size: once
V: TRBV19
J: TRBJ2-1
CDR3: CASSSRTGSNEQFF

length: 14
D: TRBD1
size: -
V: TRBV9
J: TRBJ1-1
CDR3: CASSPDRGYTEAFF